Detailed here is one TCR beta chain. The record originates from a study of tumor-infiltrating lymphocytes in primary liver carcinoma. Study-level information: Sequenced samples came back with roughly 3.5 to 7.13 million productive TCRbeta reads, and the counts looked alike across tissue types.

CDR1 and CDR2 (germline): SGHNT, YENEEA. V trimming: 1 base; J trimming: 15 bases; junction bases outside the gene matches: 8. The CDR3 runs to 13 residues. Starting material of 500 ng total RNA yielded TCR beta cDNA via a constant-region primer. Employing slightly modified ARM-PCR, three nested multiplex PCR rounds were run, and these gave rise to the TCR beta libraries. The two initial PCR rounds, roughly 11 cycles each, used TRBV1-TRBV30 forward and C-beta reverse primers. TCRdb itself ran the multiplex PCR reads through MiXCR, one entry per CDR3 protein. The repertoire holds 150,000 to 200,000 distinct CDR3 sequences, about 60% seen once, with about 72% in the top ten. Germline DNA was also extracted, and blood RNA was taken from unsorted whole blood.

This receptor was taken from a man in his forties with primary liver carcinoma and hepatitis B virus infection. The V and J genes are TRBV11-3 and TRBJ2-2; 7 nucleotides match TRBD2. Sample: peripheral blood. The CDR3 loop reads CASSLASSGGMFF. The CDR3 DNA reads as TGTGCCAGCAGCTTAGCTAGCTCCGGGGGGATGTTTTTT. Supplemented by reference TRBV11-3 and TRBJ2-2, the full variable domain reads EAGVVQSPRYKIIEKKQPVAFWCNPISGHNTLYWYLQNLGQGPELLIRYENEEAVDDSQLPKDRFSAERLKGVDSTLKIQPAELGDSAVYLCASSLASSGGMFFGEGSRLTVL.